In its sample, the clone carrying this T cell receptor (beta chain) was seen a few times. What it binds is unknown. This PCR relied on a set of 60 Vbeta primers and 13 Jbeta primers. Profiled with immunoSEQ multiplex PCR; TCRdb holds only in-frame clones, not every one. The table shows some 210,000 clones, with around 73% occurring only once. These data originate in a study of cytomegalovirus exposure and HLA in healthy donors. Notes on the study in general: Later examination showed HLA-associated TCR beta chains had greater clonal expansion than equally common others.

Sequencing was done on a sample of PBMCs. The sequence derives from a woman in her twenties or thirties in good health and CMV-seropositive.

CDR3 residues: CASSSRNRQPQHF. The CDR3, as DNA: TGTGCCAGTAGTAGCAGGAATCGTCAGCCCCAGCATTTT. V usage is TRBV19 and J usage is TRBJ1-5; the D is unclear. V lost 4 bases, J lost 6 bases, and 10 bases lay in between. The CDR3 contains 13 residues. Germline lookup yields CDR1 LNHDA and CDR2 SQIVND (reference sequence).